The present TCR beta chain was sequenced within a study of cytomegalovirus exposure and HLA in healthy donors. The study, taken as a whole, reports: As a later analysis showed, a missense DCLRE1C variant was linked to trimming of TCR beta V- and J-genes. Rare sequences made up most TCRs, while some public TCRs were found in many donors. The Asian-associated ancestry cluster reportedly had fewer N-insertions than the 666-donor mean in a later analysis.

Germline CDR1 reads LGHNA; CDR2 reads YNFKEQ. Trimming cost V 0 bases and J 10 bases; bases outside gene matches: 7. This CDR3 comprises 17 residues. The PCR contained 60 Vbeta and 13 Jbeta primers. Assay: immunoSEQ multiplex PCR; the TCRdb copy retains only in-frame clones and omits some. The sample holds approximately 140,000 clones, 70% to 90% seen once. Note on this clone: Its antigen is currently unknown.

The sequenced material came from PBMCs. This receptor was identified in a woman in her 40s in good health and CMV-seropositive. The chain employs TRBV4-2 and TRBJ2-1, with 15 nucleotides matching TRBD2. The CDR3 protein is CASSQDGTSGGSLEQFF. CDR3 DNA sequence: TGTGCCAGCAGCCAAGACGGGACTAGCGGGGGGTCCTTAGAGCAGTTCTTC.